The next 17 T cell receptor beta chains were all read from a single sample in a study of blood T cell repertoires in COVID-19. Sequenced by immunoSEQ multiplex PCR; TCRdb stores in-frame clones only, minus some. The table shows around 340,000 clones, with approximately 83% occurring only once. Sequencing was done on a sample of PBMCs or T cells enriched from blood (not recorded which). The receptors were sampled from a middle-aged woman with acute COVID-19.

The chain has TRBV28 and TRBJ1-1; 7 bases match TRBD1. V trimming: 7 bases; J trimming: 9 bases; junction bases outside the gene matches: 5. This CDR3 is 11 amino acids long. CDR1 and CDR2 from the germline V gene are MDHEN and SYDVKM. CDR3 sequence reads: CASNLRGKAFF. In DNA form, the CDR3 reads TGTGCCAGCAACCTCAGGGGGAAAGCTTTCTTT.

The CDR3 is CASSGTEGTSNQPQHF. For the CDR3, the DNA is TGTGCCAGCAGTGGGACAGAGGGAACTAGCAATCAGCCCCAGCATTTT. This sequence joins TRBV2 and TRBJ1-5; a weak D match, TRBD1 (6 bases). The CDR3 extends over 16 amino acids. Germline V CDR1 and CDR2: SNHLY, FYNNEI. The V end was cut by 4 bases, the J end by 0 bases, with 13 bases between.

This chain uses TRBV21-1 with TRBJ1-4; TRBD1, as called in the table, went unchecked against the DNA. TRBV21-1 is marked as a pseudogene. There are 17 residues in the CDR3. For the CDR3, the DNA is TGTGCCAGCAGCAAAACAGGGGAGAGTGCAACTAATGAAAAACTGTTTTTT. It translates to CASSKTGESATNEKLFF.

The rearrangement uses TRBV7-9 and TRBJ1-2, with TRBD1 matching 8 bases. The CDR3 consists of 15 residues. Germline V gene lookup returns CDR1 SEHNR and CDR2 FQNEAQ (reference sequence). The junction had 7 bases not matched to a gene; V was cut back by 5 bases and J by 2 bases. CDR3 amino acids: CASSPGTGWNYGYTF. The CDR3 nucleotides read TGTGCCAGCAGCCCTGGGACAGGCTGGAACTATGGCTACACCTTC.

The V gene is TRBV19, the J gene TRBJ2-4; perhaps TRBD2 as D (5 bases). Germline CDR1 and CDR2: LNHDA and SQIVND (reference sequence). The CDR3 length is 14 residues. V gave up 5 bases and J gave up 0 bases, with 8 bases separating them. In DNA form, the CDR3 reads TGTGCCAGTAGTGGCGGACTAGCCAAAAACATTCAGTACTTC. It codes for CASSGGLAKNIQYF.

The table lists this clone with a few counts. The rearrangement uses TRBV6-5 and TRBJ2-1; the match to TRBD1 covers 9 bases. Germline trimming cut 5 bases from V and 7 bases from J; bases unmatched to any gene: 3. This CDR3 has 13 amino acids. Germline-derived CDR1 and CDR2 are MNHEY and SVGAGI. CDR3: CASSRTGENEQFF. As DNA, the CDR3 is TGTGCCAGCAGTAGGACAGGGGAGAATGAGCAGTTCTTC.

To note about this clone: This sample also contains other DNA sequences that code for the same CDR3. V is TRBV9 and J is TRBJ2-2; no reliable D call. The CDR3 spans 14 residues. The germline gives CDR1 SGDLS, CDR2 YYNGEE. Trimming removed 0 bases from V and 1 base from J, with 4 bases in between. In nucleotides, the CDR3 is TGTGCCAGCAGCGTAGAACTGAACACCGGGGAGCTGTTTTTT. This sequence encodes CASSVELNTGELFF.

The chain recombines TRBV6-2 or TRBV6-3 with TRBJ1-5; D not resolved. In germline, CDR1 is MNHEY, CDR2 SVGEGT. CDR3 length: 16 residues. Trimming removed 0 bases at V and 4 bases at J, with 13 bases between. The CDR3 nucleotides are TGTGCCAGCAGTTACTCGGGAGGGCGTTGGAATCAGCCCCAGCATTTT. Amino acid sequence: CASSYSGGRWNQPQHF.

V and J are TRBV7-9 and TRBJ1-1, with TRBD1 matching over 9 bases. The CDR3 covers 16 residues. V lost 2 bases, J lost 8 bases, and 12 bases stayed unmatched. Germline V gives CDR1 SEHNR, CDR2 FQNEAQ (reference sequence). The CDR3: CASSLTPGTGSTEAFF. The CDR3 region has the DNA TGTGCCAGCAGCTTAACCCCCGGGACAGGGTCAACCGAAGCTTTCTTT.

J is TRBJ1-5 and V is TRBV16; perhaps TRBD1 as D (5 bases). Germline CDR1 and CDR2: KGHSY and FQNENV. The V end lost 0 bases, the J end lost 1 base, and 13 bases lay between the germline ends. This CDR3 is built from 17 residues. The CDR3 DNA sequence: TGTGCCAGCAGCCAATCGTTCTGGGCAGGGAGCAATCAGCCCCAGCATTTT. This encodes CASSQSFWAGSNQPQHF.

CDR3 residues: CASSIRGQDNTGELFF. DNA of the CDR3: TGTGCCAGCAGTATACGGGGACAGGATAACACCGGGGAGCTGTTTTTT. The chain uses TRBV5-5 and TRBJ2-2, with TRBD1 matching 8 bases. CDR3 size: 16 residues. After removal of 5 bases from V and 2 bases from J, the junction contained 8 bases not matched to a gene. Germline CDR1 is SGHKS and CDR2 is YYEKEE (reference sequence).

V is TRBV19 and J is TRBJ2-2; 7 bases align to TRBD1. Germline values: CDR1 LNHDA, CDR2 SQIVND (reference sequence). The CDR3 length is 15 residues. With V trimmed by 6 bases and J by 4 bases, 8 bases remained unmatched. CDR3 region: CASRVGGGSTGELFF. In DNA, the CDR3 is TGTGCCAGTAGAGTAGGGGGCGGTTCCACCGGGGAGCTGTTTTTT.

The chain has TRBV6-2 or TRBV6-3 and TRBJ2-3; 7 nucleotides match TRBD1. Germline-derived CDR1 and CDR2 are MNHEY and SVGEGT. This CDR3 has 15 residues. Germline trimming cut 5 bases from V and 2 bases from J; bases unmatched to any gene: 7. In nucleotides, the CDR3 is TGTGCCAGCAGTACAGGGGTAAAGGACACAGATACGCAGTATTTT. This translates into CASSTGVKDTDTQYF.

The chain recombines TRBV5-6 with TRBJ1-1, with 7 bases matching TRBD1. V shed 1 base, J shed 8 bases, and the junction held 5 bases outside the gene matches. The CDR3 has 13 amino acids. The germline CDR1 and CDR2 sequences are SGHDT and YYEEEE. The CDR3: CASSLRSGGEAFF. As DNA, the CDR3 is TGTGCCAGCAGCTTGCGGTCAGGGGGAGAAGCTTTCTTT.

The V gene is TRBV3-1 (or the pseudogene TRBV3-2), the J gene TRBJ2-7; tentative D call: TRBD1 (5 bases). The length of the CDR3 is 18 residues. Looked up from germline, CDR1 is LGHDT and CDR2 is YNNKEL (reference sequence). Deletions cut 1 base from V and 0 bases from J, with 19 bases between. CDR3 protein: CASSQGSYRGDSSYEQYF. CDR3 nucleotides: TGTGCCAGCAGCCAAGGGTCTTATAGGGGCGATAGCTCCTACGAGCAGTACTTC.

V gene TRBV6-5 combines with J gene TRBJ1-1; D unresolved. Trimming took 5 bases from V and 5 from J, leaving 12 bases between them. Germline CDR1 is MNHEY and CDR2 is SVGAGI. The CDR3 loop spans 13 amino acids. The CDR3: CASSLPPWTEAFF. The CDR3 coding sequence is TGTGCCAGCAGTCTACCCCCCTGGACTGAAGCTTTCTTT.

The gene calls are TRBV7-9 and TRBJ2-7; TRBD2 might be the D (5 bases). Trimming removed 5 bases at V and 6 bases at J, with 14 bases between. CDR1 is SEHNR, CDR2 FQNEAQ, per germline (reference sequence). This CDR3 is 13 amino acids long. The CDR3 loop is CASSPVPAGEQYF. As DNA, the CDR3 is TGTGCCAGCAGCCCCGTACCTGCGGGCGAGCAGTACTTC.